These 2 T cell receptor beta chains were all obtained from the same sample, sequenced in a study of control samples from healthy donors and cancer patients. Libraries were prepared by immunoSEQ multiplex PCR; TCRdb keeps only in-frame clonotypes and omits some of them. In the table there are more than 85,000 clones, roughly 90% of which are singletons. Material for sequencing was blood. The receptors shown here come from a woman aged 50 to 60 in good health.

This clone was counted a single time. V usage is TRBV5-1 and J usage is TRBJ1-3, with a tentative D call TRBD1 (5 bases). V was cut by 0 bases and J by 0 bases, with 19 bases left in between. The CDR3 spans 19 residues. Per germline, CDR1 SGHRS and CDR2 YFSETQ. In nucleotides, the CDR3 is TGCGCCAGCAGCTTGGCCGCGGGACGGTCCGGAAACTCTGGAAACACCATATATTTT. Translated: CASSLAAGRSGNSGNTIYF. The variable domain in full, completed from reference TRBV5-1 and TRBJ1-3, reads KAGVTQTPRYLIKTRGQQVTLSCSPISGHRSVSWYQQTPGQGLQFLFEYFSETQRNKGNFPGRFSGRQFSNSRSEMNVSTLELGDSALYLCASSLAAGRSGNSGNTIYFGEGSWLTVV.

CDR3 nucleotide sequence: TGTGCCAGCAGTTACTCAGGGGGGAATCAGCCCCAGCATTTT. Residues: CASSYSGGNQPQHF. This chain joins TRBV6-6 and TRBJ1-5; perhaps TRBD1 as D (6 bases). The CDR3 is 14 residues long. The germline gives CDR1 MNHNY, CDR2 SVGAGI (reference sequence). Trimming removed 0 bases from V and 4 bases from J, with 7 bases in between.